This entry lists 9 T cell receptor beta chains sequenced from one sample in a study of T-cell reconstitution after alpha-beta-depleted transplantation in children. TCRbeta library construction was performed incorporating unique molecular identifiers. A single record per CDR3 protein comes from TCRdb applying MiXCR to the PCR reads. The data hold about 260,000 distinct CDR3 sequences, with roughly 8% observed a single time. Source: PBMCs, mostly from graft donor cells, taken 180 days after TCRalphabeta/CD19-depleted stem cell transplant. These receptors all come from a male patient under 18 who had a stem cell transplant for acute lymphoblastic leukemia, so the T cells may come from the graft donor.

This clonotype was seen repeatedly, ten times or more. The gene calls are TRBV19 and TRBJ2-2; 9 bases line up with TRBD1. CDR3 length: 16 amino acids. Germline loops: CDR1 LNHDA, CDR2 SQIVND (reference sequence). V shed 5 bases, J shed 2 bases, and the junction held 6 bases outside the gene matches. CDR3 region: CASSRQGQGNTGELFF. The CDR3 nucleotides are TGTGCCAGTAGTCGTCAGGGACAGGGTAACACCGGGGAGCTGTTTTTT.

Ten or more counts support this clonotype. This chain connects TRBV7-9 to TRBJ2-2; D is ambiguous. This CDR3 has 14 residues. Germline V lookup: CDR1 SEHNR, CDR2 FQNEAQ (reference sequence). Trimming shortened V by 1 base and J by 7 bases, and 10 bases separated the two germline ends. This CDR3 is CASSLVALSGELFF. The CDR3, as DNA: TGTGCCAGCAGCTTAGTTGCCCTGAGCGGGGAGCTGTTTTTT.

This clonotype has a count of ten or more. This chain links TRBV9 with TRBJ2-5; maybe TRBD2 (5 bases). Trimming left V 4 bases short and J 0 bases short, with 10 bases between. CDR3 length: 14 amino acids. The germline V gene encodes CDR1 SGDLS and CDR2 YYNGEE. The CDR3 bases are TGTGCCAGCAGCAAAGGGAGTAACCAAGAGACCCAGTACTTC. Its translation is CASSKGSNQETQYF.

This clonotype occurred many times. This chain joins TRBV28 and TRBJ2-7, with TRBD1 as a possible D gene (5 bases). V lost 1 base and J lost 0, with 13 bases in between. CDR3 size: 16 residues. CDR1 MDHEN and CDR2 SYDVKM come from the germline V gene. The CDR3 coding sequence is TGTGCCAGCAGTTTATCTACCAGGGCTATCTCCTACGAGCAGTACTTC. Translation: CASSLSTRAISYEQYF.

The chain employs TRBV2 and TRBJ2-2; 8 nucleotides agree with TRBD2. Germline V gene data show CDR1 as SNHLY and CDR2 as FYNNEI. Trimming removed 3 bases from V and 5 bases from J; junction bases left unmatched: 2. This CDR3 comprises 14 residues. The CDR3 DNA follows: TGTGCCAGCAGTGACGGGGGGGGAACCGGGGAGCTGTTTTTT. The encoded protein is CASSDGGGTGELFF.

The V call is TRBV11-1, the J call TRBJ1-2; TRBD1 agrees at 7 bases. V lost 2 bases and J lost 0; bases outside the gene matches: 15. CDR3 length: 19 amino acids. Germline CDR1 and CDR2: SGHAT and FQDESV (reference sequence). CDR3 amino acids: CASSLLKGGTVFSNYGYTF. CDR3 DNA sequence: TGTGCCAGCAGCTTATTGAAGGGAGGGACAGTATTTTCTAACTATGGCTACACCTTC. Based on the CDR3 plus reference TRBV11-1 and TRBJ1-2, the full variable domain is EAEVAQSPRYKITEKSQAVAFWCDPISGHATLYWYRQILGQGPELLVQFQDESVVDDSQLPKDRFSAERLKGVDSTLKIQPAELGDSAMYLCASSLLKGGTVFSNYGYTFGSGTRLTVV.

This clonotype came up a few times. The chain carries TRBV3-1 and TRBJ1-5, with TRBD1 as a possible D gene (5 bases). Trimming shortened V by 2 bases and J by 4 bases, and 12 bases separated the two germline ends. Germline V gives CDR1 LGHDT, CDR2 YNNKEL (reference sequence). The CDR3 has 15 amino acids. The CDR3 nucleotides read TGTGCCAGCAGCCAATCCAGGGAATGGAATCAGCCCCAGCATTTT. Translation gives CASSQSREWNQPQHF.

This clonotype was counted many times. The chain uses TRBV12-3 or TRBV12-4 and TRBJ1-4; 10 bases align to TRBD1. The CDR3 consists of 16 residues. The V segment lost 1 base and the J segment 3 bases; nucleotides outside the gene matches: 2. CDR3 nucleotide sequence: TGTGCCAGCAGTTTAGGACAGGGGGCATCTAATGAAAAACTGTTTTTT. Encoded protein: CASSLGQGASNEKLFF.

This clonotype showed up many times. This sequence joins TRBV15 and TRBJ2-1; D is possibly TRBD2 (6 bases). V was trimmed by 0 bases and J by 6 bases, leaving 12 bases between them. CDR3 size: 15 residues. Germline V CDR1 and CDR2: LNHNV, YYDKDF (reference sequence). CDR3 sequence: CATSRDDGRTNEQFF. DNA for the CDR3: TGTGCCACCAGCAGAGATGACGGGAGAACCAATGAGCAGTTCTTC.